One and the same sample provided the 2 T cell receptor beta chains below, sequenced in a study of siplizumab effects on memory and regulatory T cells. Clones were sequenced by immunoSEQ multiplex PCR, and TCRdb holds only the in-frame ones, with some missing. The table includes 110,000 or so clones, 93% detected once. Sequencing input: CD4+ T cells sorted from blood. The origin of the receptors is a human donor in good health.

This chain links TRBV19 with TRBJ1-6, with a weak D call TRBD1 (5 bases). The CDR3 totals 14 residues. Deletions cut 5 bases from V and 10 bases from J, with 15 bases between. The germline V gene encodes CDR1 LNHDA and CDR2 SQIVND (reference sequence). Here the CDR3 DNA reads TGTGCCAGTAGTCCTGGAGGGGCACGGTCACCCCTCCACTTT. Protein sequence: CASSPGGARSPLHF.

The rearrangement uses TRBV5-5 and TRBJ1-3, with TRBD1 matching over 7 bases. V was clipped by 2 bases and J by 4 bases; unmatched bases: 9. CDR1 is SGHKS and CDR2 is YYEKEE in the germline V gene (reference sequence). CDR3 length equals 16 residues. The CDR3 nucleotides are TGTGCCAGCAGCTTAGGGTTATGGACAGGCGGAAACACCATATATTTT. It translates to CASSLGLWTGGNTIYF.